This record looks at one T cell receptor (beta chain) sequence and its context. Its matching antigen is unknown. CDR1 and CDR2 from the germline V gene are MDHEN and SYDVKM. The CDR3 is 15 residues long. V dropped 5 bases and J dropped 0; count of bases not matched to a gene: 7. This sample was taken from a study of identical twins. Regarding the study as a whole: Fewer insertions marked abundant cord blood beta clonotypes; young adult naive trended weakly, memory not at all. Compared with unrelated sharing, twin-shared out-of-frame alpha sequences had more low-probability sequences. In drawing conclusions, the study used cross-sectional statistical analysis and did not follow the same donors.

A universal primer site was created by template switching, with the cDNA bearing unique molecular identifiers. TCRdb passed the 5' RACE reads through MiXCR, listing each CDR3 protein once. The data hold around 510,000 distinct CDR3 sequences, with over 11% observed a single time. This same sample was also taken into another study, of yellow fever vaccine responses in identical twins.

This receptor was identified in a woman younger than 30 in good health. The sequenced sample consisted of CD4+ T cells sorted from blood. The chain recombines TRBV28 with TRBJ2-7; TRBD2 matches at 7 bases. This CDR3 reads CASSIAGLGSYEQYF. CDR3 sequence (DNA): TGTGCCAGCAGTATAGCGGGTCTGGGCTCCTACGAGCAGTACTTC.